The 14 T cell receptor beta chains below were found in one sample sequenced in a study of T-cell memory formation after mild COVID-19. TCRdb used MiXCR to reprocess the 5' RACE reads, holding one entry per CDR3 protein. The repertoire holds some 65,000 distinct CDR3 sequences, about a sixth seen once, with 30% to 35% in the top ten. The source material was PBMCs or a T cell subset sorted from them (not recorded which). The receptors shown here come from an adult woman who had mild COVID-19 (a few samples of this study predate the infection). Cell type and time point are not known.

This clonotype was picked up a small number of times. The chain uses TRBV29-1 and TRBJ1-2, with D unclear. Germline CDR1 reads SQVTM; CDR2 reads ANQGSEA. The V end lost 3 bases, the J end lost 1 base, and 15 bases lay between the germline ends. The CDR3 is 15 residues long. In DNA form, the CDR3 reads TGCAGCGTTGAGTCGGGGAGGGCAATTAACTATGGCTACACCTTC. This gives the protein CSVESGRAINYGYTF.

Points on this clonotype: The conserved closing phenylalanine or tryptophan is absent in this CDR3, likely reflecting a read error. The V and J genes are TRBV7-9 and TRBJ2-5; D perhaps matches TRBD1 (6 bases). The CDR3 contains 13 residues. Germline CDR1 SEHNR, CDR2 FQNEAQ (reference sequence). With 1 base removed from V and 4 bases from J, the gap between germline ends came to 7 bases. CDR3 in amino acids: CASSLETGETQYL. In nucleotides, the CDR3 is TGTGCCAGCAGCTTAGAGACAGGAGAGACCCAGTACTTA.

The sample holds a few counts of this clonotype. V usage is TRBV11-2 and J usage is TRBJ2-5; TRBD1 matches at 8 bases. Looked up from germline, CDR1 is SGHAT and CDR2 is FQNNGV. Trimming at V came to 5 bases and at J to 4 bases, leaving 9 bases not matched to a gene. The CDR3 is made up of 15 amino acids. The CDR3 reads CASSPGGAIPETQYF. CDR3 coding DNA: TGTGCCAGCAGCCCAGGGGGCGCGATCCCAGAGACCCAGTACTTC.

This clonotype was recorded a few times. V usage is TRBV12-3 or TRBV12-4 and J usage is TRBJ2-5, with 10 bases fitting TRBD2. This CDR3 region has 16 residues. J was trimmed by 2 bases and V by 4 bases; bases with no gene match: 7. The chain's CDR3 is CASSSPAGGPQETQYF. CDR3 DNA: TGTGCCAGCAGTTCCCCAGCGGGGGGGCCGCAAGAGACCCAGTACTTC.

The CDR3 loop reads CATSSGDTYEQYF. CDR3 coding DNA: TGTGCCACCAGCAGCGGGGATACCTACGAGCAGTACTTC. This rearrangement joins TRBV15 to TRBJ2-7, with TRBD2 as a possible D gene (5 bases). The V and J ends lost 3 bases and 2 bases respectively, with 8 bases between them. The CDR3 has 13 residues. Germline values: CDR1 LNHNV, CDR2 YYDKDF (reference sequence).

The CDR3, as DNA: TGTGCCAGCAGTTACAGGGGATACAATGAGCAGTTCTTC. This encodes CASSYRGYNEQFF. The rearrangement joins TRBV12-3 or TRBV12-4 to TRBJ2-1; 7 bases map to TRBD1. J lost 4 bases, V lost 4 bases, and 1 base had no gene match. The CDR3 has 13 amino acids.

This clonotype was counted at least ten times. The chain is built from TRBV4-1 and TRBJ2-1, with 14 nucleotides matching TRBD2. V trimming: 7 bases; J trimming: 4 bases; junction bases outside the gene matches: 3. The CDR3 sequence is 15 residues long. Germline loops: CDR1 MGHRA, CDR2 YSYEKL. The CDR3 DNA sequence: TGCGCCAGCACACGACTAGCGGGGGGGTACAATGAGCAGTTCTTC. Translation gives CASTRLAGGYNEQFF.

The gene calls are TRBV4-1 and TRBJ1-6; D gene uncertain. Per the germline V gene, CDR1 is MGHRA and CDR2 is YSYEKL. The CDR3 is 15 residues long. V dropped 0 bases and J dropped 10 bases, with 13 bases sitting between them. CDR3 in amino acids: CASSQDGGDGSPLHF. CDR3 DNA: TGCGCCAGCAGCCAAGATGGTGGGGATGGATCACCCCTCCACTTT.

This clonotype was seen a few times. The V gene is TRBV12-3 or TRBV12-4, the J gene TRBJ2-3, with D possibly being TRBD2 (5 bases). V lost 2 bases to trimming and J lost 2 bases, with 8 bases between them. The CDR3 is made up of 14 amino acids. In nucleotides, the CDR3 is TGTGCCAGCAGTTTAAGCGGCTACACAGATACGCAGTATTTT. Protein sequence: CASSLSGYTDTQYF.

This clonotype was detected a few times. This chain links TRBV7-2 with TRBJ2-1, with TRBD1 matching 11 bases. Losses at the gene ends were 6 bases for V and 2 bases for J; bases not matched to a gene: 3. This CDR3 has 15 residues. The V gene's germline CDR1 is SGHTA and CDR2 FQGNSA. CDR3 sequence (DNA): TGTGCCAGCAGACCGGGACAGGGGGCCTACAATGAGCAGTTCTTC. Translating it yields CASRPGQGAYNEQFF. Combining the CDR3 with reference TRBV7-2 and TRBJ2-1 gives the whole variable domain GAGVSQSPSNKVTEKGKDVELRCDPISGHTALYWYRQSLGQGLEFLIYFQGNSAPDKSGLPSDRFSAERTGGSVSTLTIQRTQQEDSAVYLCASRPGQGAYNEQFFGPGTRLTVL.

The rearrangement links TRBV4-1 to TRBJ2-7, with D tentatively TRBD1 or TRBD2 (5 bases each). Trimming removed 2 bases from V and 3 bases from J, with 17 bases in between. The length of the CDR3 is 16 residues. CDR1 is MGHRA, CDR2 YSYEKL, per germline. CDR3 sequence reads: CASSQNFRDGRYEQYF. CDR3 bases: TGCGCCAGCAGCCAAAACTTCCGGGACGGTCGCTACGAGCAGTACTTC.

This clonotype was observed a handful of times. The chain has TRBV7-3 and TRBJ1-1; D gene ambiguous. From germline, CDR1 is SGHTA and CDR2 FQGTGA. Trimming removed 9 bases from V and 0 bases from J, with 14 bases in between. The CDR3 covers 14 residues. DNA of the CDR3: TGTGCCAGTCGCATGGGTCATATGAACACTGAAGCTTTCTTT. Amino acid sequence: CASRMGHMNTEAFF.

This clonotype was picked up a small number of times. The chain couples TRBV7-9 to TRBJ2-7, with 8 nucleotides matching TRBD1. V shed 8 bases and J 3 bases; nucleotides not matched to a gene: 6. Germline V CDR1 and CDR2: SEHNR, FQNEAQ (reference sequence). CDR3 length: 13 residues. For the CDR3, the DNA is TGTGCCAGCCAACAGGGGGTCCTCTACGAGCAGTACTTC. Translation: CASQQGVLYEQYF.

V usage is TRBV20-1 and J usage is TRBJ1-1; D is unclear. The CDR3 has 11 amino acids. CDR1 and CDR2 from the germline V gene are DFQATT and SNEGSKA (reference sequence). With 3 bases removed from V and 3 bases from J, the gap between germline ends came to 5 bases. CDR3 amino acids: CSARVDTEAFF. The CDR3, as DNA: TGCAGTGCTAGGGTTGACACTGAAGCTTTCTTT.